This T cell receptor beta chain came from a study of control samples from healthy donors and cancer patients (dated by TCRdb to between 2020 and 2021). As regards this clone: The antigen it binds to is not known. No qualities accompany the bases; no much larger clone lies one base away.

Library creation used the immunoSEQ multiplex PCR assay. Drawn from immuneACCESS, this table holds only the in-frame rearrangements with V and J called that TCRdb kept. Clones are partly lost; checked studies trace under half to an unresolved V gene and leave the rest unexplained. The sample table lists under 65,000 clones, around 87% of them with a count of one. The top ten hold 10% to 15% of the sample. The V and J ends are trimmed by 2 bases and 1 base, leaving 12 bases between them. Inclusive of the bounding cysteine and phenylalanine, the CDR3 is 15 residues long. The kept DNA is CDR3 alone, 45 bases in frame from the first base. Sequences GTSNPN (CDR1) and SVGIG (CDR2) are obtained from the germline V gene (reference sequence).

The V and J genes are TRBV30 and TRBJ1-5; the D gene cannot be resolved reliably. The source is an older woman with lung cancer. The sequenced material came from PBMCs. The DNA sequence follows: TGTGCCTGGAGTACGAAGGGTTGGAGCAATCAGCCCCAGCATTTT. Translated, it gives CAWSTKGWSNQPQHF.